This TCR beta chain was identified in a study of control samples from healthy donors and cancer patients. Assay used: immunoSEQ multiplex PCR; TCRdb lists only in-frame clones, some missing. The data contain roughly 94,000 clones, about 88% of them singletons. The CDR3 length is 14 residues. The V gene lost 2 bases and the J gene lost 1 base, with 8 bases spanning the gap. Germline CDR1 MDHEN, CDR2 SYDVKM. Sequencing was performed on PBMCs. The TCR originated in a man between 65 and 85 years old with lung cancer. The V gene is TRBV28, the J gene TRBJ1-1; D unclear. CDR3 sequence (DNA): TGTGCCAGCAGTTTAGTAGGGAGGAACACTGAAGCTTTCTTT. Translating it yields CASSLVGRNTEAFF.